The 16 T cell receptor beta chains below come from one sample, sequenced in a study of shared clonotypes between healthy human individuals. TCRdb keeps only in-frame clones here, not all; method: immunoSEQ multiplex PCR. The data contain under 600,000 clones, almost 80% of them singletons. What was sequenced was PBMCs. Receptors were obtained from a middle-aged woman in good health. Some clones in this sample may be carry-over from other donors' samples.

This clone has just one count. The genes are TRBV11-2 and TRBJ2-1; D is possibly TRBD2 (5 bases). Trimming left V 4 bases short and J 9 bases short, with 16 bases between. The CDR3 is 14 amino acids. CDR1 is SGHAT and CDR2 is FQNNGV in the germline V gene. CDR3 nucleotides: TGTGCCAGCAGCTCCAACGAACTAGTTCCTGAGCAGTTCTTC. Its translation: CASSSNELVPEQFF. Variable domain in full (rest from reference TRBV11-2 and TRBJ2-1): EAGVAQSPRYKIIEKRQSVAFWCNPISGHATLYWYQQILGQGPKLLIQFQNNGVVDDSQLPKDRFSAERLKGVDSTLKIQPAKLEDSAVYLCASSSNELVPEQFFGPGTRLTVL.

This clone has ten or more counts. The chain couples TRBV5-8 to TRBJ2-2, with D perhaps matching TRBD1 (6 bases). Germline CDR1 SGHTS, CDR2 YDEGEE. This CDR3 has 19 residues. The V gene lost 0 bases and the J gene lost 1 base, with 19 bases spanning the gap. The CDR3 DNA reads TGTGCCAGCAGCTTGGCCAGGTTCCGGACAGTAATGAACACCGGGGAGCTGTTTTTT. Its protein product is CASSLARFRTVMNTGELFF.

The chain links TRBV7-8 to TRBJ1-2; the D is unclear. Trimming removed 1 base at V and 8 bases at J, with 14 bases between. Per germline, CDR1 SGHVS and CDR2 FQNEAQ. CDR3 length: 14 amino acids. CDR3 residues: CASSLDLRAGGYTF. CDR3 coding DNA: TGTGCCAGCAGCTTAGACCTGAGGGCCGGGGGCTACACCTTC.

The chain recombines TRBV28 with TRBJ2-1, with 15 nucleotides matching TRBD2. The germline V gene encodes CDR1 MDHEN and CDR2 SYDVKM. There are 15 residues in the CDR3. V dropped 3 bases and J dropped 9; count of bases not matched to a gene: 3. The CDR3 is CASSLGLAGGGEQFF. CDR3 nucleotides: TGTGCCAGCAGTTTGGGACTAGCGGGAGGTGGTGAGCAGTTCTTC. Full variable domain (outside the CDR3, taken from reference TRBV28 and TRBJ2-1): DVKVTQSSRYLVKRTGEKVFLECVQDMDHENMFWYRQDPGLGLRLIYFSYDVKMKEKGDIPEGYSVSREKKERFSLILESASTNQTSMYLCASSLGLAGGGEQFFGPGTRLTVL.

The chain is built from TRBV29-1 and TRBJ2-3, with TRBD1 matching over 7 bases. V lost 1 base, J lost 1 base, and 5 bases stayed unmatched. The CDR3 consists of 15 residues. Germline V gives CDR1 SQVTM, CDR2 ANQGSEA. The CDR3 nucleotides read TGCAGCGTTGAAGTGACAGGGATGGGCACAGATACGCAGTATTTT. Its protein is CSVEVTGMGTDTQYF.

The chain couples TRBV18 to TRBJ2-2, with TRBD2 matching over 13 bases. The CDR3 spans 16 residues. The germline V gene has CDR1 KGHSH and CDR2 LQKENI. J was trimmed by 7 bases and V by 3 bases; bases with no gene match: 5. CDR3 bases: TGTGCCAGCTCACCCCGACTAGCGGGAGGCGACGGGGAGCTGTTTTTT. Its protein is CASSPRLAGGDGELFF.

This clone has just a few counts. This rearrangement joins TRBV18 to TRBJ1-6; 9 bases map to TRBD1. With V trimmed by 5 bases and J by 7 bases, 3 bases remained unmatched. The germline CDR1 and CDR2 sequences are KGHSH and LQKENI. The CDR3 loop spans 14 amino acids. The chain's CDR3 is CASSSGTGNSPLHF. For the CDR3, the DNA is TGTGCCAGCTCATCCGGGACAGGGAATTCACCCCTCCACTTT.

V usage is TRBV6-5 and J usage is TRBJ2-1, with 8 nucleotides matching TRBD1. CDR3 size: 15 residues. Germline trimming cut 5 bases from V and 3 bases from J; bases unmatched to any gene: 6. Germline CDR1 reads MNHEY; CDR2 reads SVGAGI. CDR3 in amino acids: CASSPVDRDYNEQFF. CDR3 bases: TGTGCCAGCAGTCCCGTGGACAGGGACTACAATGAGCAGTTCTTC.

The V call is TRBV28, the J call TRBJ1-3; D gene ambiguous. The V gene's germline CDR1 is MDHEN and CDR2 SYDVKM. V was clipped by 5 bases and J by 0 bases, with 8 bases between them. The CDR3 spans 14 residues. The CDR3 nucleotides read TGTGCCAGCAGTCCTACGCGCTCTGGAAACACCATATATTTT. Protein product: CASSPTRSGNTIYF.

The gene calls are TRBV28 and TRBJ2-7; tentative D call: TRBD2 (6 bases). The V end was cut by 8 bases, the J end by 1 base, with 24 bases between. The CDR3 totals 17 residues. Per germline, CDR1 MDHEN and CDR2 SYDVKM. CDR3 sequence reads: CASGWVSRGRDSYEQYF. CDR3 DNA: TGTGCCAGCGGGTGGGTCTCACGTGGGCGGGATTCCTACGAGCAGTACTTC. Full variable domain (missing parts from reference TRBV28 and TRBJ2-7): DVKVTQSSRYLVKRTGEKVFLECVQDMDHENMFWYRQDPGLGLRLIYFSYDVKMKEKGDIPEGYSVSREKKERFSLILESASTNQTSMYLCASGWVSRGRDSYEQYFGPGTRLTVT.

V is TRBV4-2 and J is TRBJ2-1; D is perhaps TRBD1 (6 bases). The CDR3 loop spans 16 amino acids. CDR1 is LGHNA and CDR2 is YNFKEQ in the germline V gene. V lost 3 bases and J lost 5, with 17 bases in between. CDR3 DNA sequence: TGTGCCAGCAGCCAGACCCGGGACACCCGGGACAATGAGCAGTTCTTC. Translating gives CASSQTRDTRDNEQFF.

The chain links TRBV27 to TRBJ1-1; TRBD1 is a possible D gene (5 bases). Trimming cost V 5 bases and J 0 bases, with 19 bases left between them. Per the germline V gene, CDR1 is MNHEY and CDR2 is SMNVEV (reference sequence). The CDR3 covers 17 residues. The CDR3 DNA is TGTGCCAGCAGTCCGAAGCGTCTGACAGAGATGAACACTGAAGCTTTCTTT. Protein product: CASSPKRLTEMNTEAFF.

V gene TRBV11-2 combines with J gene TRBJ2-5, with D perhaps TRBD1 (6 bases). The CDR3 has 13 residues. Germline CDR1 and CDR2: SGHAT and FQNNGV. V shed 6 bases and J shed 2 bases, with 10 bases lying between them. CDR3 coding DNA: TGTGCCAGCAGTACCGGGACACAAGAGACCCAGTACTTC. It specifies CASSTGTQETQYF.

As regards this clone: Other DNA variants within this sample encode the same CDR3. The chain joins TRBV5-1 to TRBJ2-3, with a possible D match to TRBD2 (5 bases). Trimming removed 0 bases from V and 6 bases from J, with 11 bases in between. The CDR3 is made up of 14 amino acids. Per germline, CDR1 SGHRS and CDR2 YFSETQ. CDR3 amino acids: CASSLGGRGDTQYF. The CDR3 region has the DNA TGCGCCAGCAGCTTGGGAGGGAGAGGGGATACGCAGTATTTT.

The rearrangement links TRBV10-3 to TRBJ2-5, with 8 bases fitting TRBD2. Germline V gene lookup returns CDR1 ENHRY and CDR2 SYGVKD. Unmatched junction bases numbered 2, after V lost 4 bases and J lost 1 base. The CDR3 has 14 amino acids. CDR3 loop: CAISGAGAQETQYF. Written as DNA, the CDR3 is TGTGCCATCAGTGGAGCGGGAGCCCAAGAGACCCAGTACTTC.

The V call is TRBV30, the J call TRBJ2-1; the D is unclear. Germline values: CDR1 GTSNPN, CDR2 SVGIG (reference sequence). V was pared by 0 bases and J by 6 bases, with 6 bases between. CDR3 size: 12 residues. The CDR3 DNA reads as TGTGCCTGGAGTGTAAACGGCAATGAGCAGTTCTTC. This sequence encodes CAWSVNGNEQFF.